This record looks at one T cell receptor beta chain sequence and its context. This sample is drawn from a study of T cell responses to AZD1222 COVID-19 vaccine. Clones were read by immunoSEQ multiplex PCR, and TCRdb kept only the in-frame ones, dropping some. The data show some 100,000 clones, approximately 91% seen once. The material was peripheral blood, obtained on day 0 of AZD1222 vaccination. This sequence was found in an adult in good health.

This CDR3 reads CASSERVNTGELFF. The CDR3, as DNA: TGCGCCAGCAGCGAAAGAGTGAACACCGGGGAGCTGTTTTTT. J is TRBJ2-2 and V is TRBV5-1; D is unclear. Germline CDR1 SGHRS, CDR2 YFSETQ. Between the trimmed V and J ends, which lost 4 bases and 1 base, there was a span of 8 bases. The CDR3 consists of 14 residues.